One sample yielded the 27 T cell receptor beta chains listed below, sequenced in a study of blood T cell repertoires in COVID-19. TCRdb keeps only in-frame clones here, not all; method: immunoSEQ multiplex PCR. The sample yields approximately 500,000 clones, approximately 85% seen once. The specimen sequenced was peripheral blood. The source of these receptors is a human donor in a cohort sampled during active COVID-19.

J is TRBJ2-7 and V is TRBV28; D uncertain. V shed 4 bases and J shed 5 bases, with 24 bases lying between them. This CDR3 spans 17 amino acids. Germline-derived CDR1 and CDR2 are MDHEN and SYDVKM. CDR3 DNA sequence: TGTGCCAGCAGTTCTTTCGGCCTTCCTGCAAGAGGTCACGAGCAGTACTTC. This encodes CASSSFGLPARGHEQYF.

This clone appeared a single time. The rearrangement links TRBV7-8 to TRBJ2-1, with TRBD2 as a possible D gene (6 bases). The length of the CDR3 is 14 residues. V lost 5 bases and J 5 bases, leaving 13 bases between the germline ends. Germline V gene lookup returns CDR1 SGHVS and CDR2 FQNEAQ. DNA of the CDR3: TGTGCCAGCAGCACCCGACTAGTTCACAATGAGCAGTTCTTC. Protein sequence: CASSTRLVHNEQFF.

The chain joins TRBV11-2 to TRBJ2-1, with 10 bases fitting TRBD2. The junction had 6 bases not matched to a gene; V was cut back by 5 bases and J by 5 bases. The length of the CDR3 is 15 residues. Per the germline V gene, CDR1 is SGHAT and CDR2 is FQNNGV. This CDR3 is CASSPGLAINNEQFF. The DNA of the CDR3 is TGTGCCAGCAGCCCGGGACTAGCGATCAACAATGAGCAGTTCTTC.

This chain links TRBV7-9 with TRBJ1-2; 7 nucleotides line up with TRBD1. J was trimmed by 1 base and V by 4 bases; bases with no gene match: 6. The V gene's germline CDR1 is SEHNR and CDR2 FQNEAQ (reference sequence). The CDR3 loop spans 15 amino acids. The CDR3 protein is CASSSQGEVNYGYTF. CDR3 bases: TGTGCCAGCAGCTCCCAGGGGGAAGTTAACTATGGCTACACCTTC.

The V call is TRBV21-1, the J call TRBJ2-1; TRBD1, as called in the table, went unchecked against the DNA. TRBV21-1 is annotated as a pseudogene. The CDR3 extends over 19 amino acids. The DNA of the CDR3 is TGTGCCAGCAGAAGACCGAAAGCCGGACAGGGGACGGGAAACAATGAGCAGTTCTTC. It encodes CASRRPKAGQGTGNNEQFF.

This clone was recorded only once. The chain couples TRBV9 to TRBJ2-5; the match to TRBD2 covers 7 bases. CDR1 and CDR2 (germline): SGDLS, YYNGEE. V shed 2 bases and J 1 base; nucleotides not matched to a gene: 5. The CDR3 is made up of 15 amino acids. CDR3 sequence: CASSVGGVSQETQYF. DNA for the CDR3: TGTGCCAGCAGCGTGGGGGGGGTATCCCAAGAGACCCAGTACTTC.

This chain uses TRBV5-5 with TRBJ2-3, with TRBD1 matching 7 bases. The CDR3 has 16 residues. Germline V gene sequence: CDR1 SGHKS, CDR2 YYEKEE (reference sequence). V gave up 6 bases and J gave up 2 bases; unmatched junction bases: 12. The CDR3 sequence is CASTPPRDSITDTQYF. The CDR3, as DNA: TGTGCCAGCACCCCACCCCGGGACAGTATCACAGATACGCAGTATTTT.

CDR3 nucleotides: TGTGCCAGCAGTTACTCGAGGCACGGAAGCTCCTATAATTCACCCCTCCACTTT. It codes for CASSYSRHGSSYNSPLHF. The V and J genes are TRBV6-2 or TRBV6-3 and TRBJ1-6; D is unclear. The germline gives CDR1 MNHEY, CDR2 SVGEGT. Trimming cost V 0 bases and J 0 bases, with 12 bases left between them. The length of the CDR3 is 18 residues.

This clone appeared once. V usage is TRBV6-5 and J usage is TRBJ2-5; 7 bases are a match to TRBD2. V was pared by 3 bases and J by 6 bases, with 7 bases of the junction left unmatched. This CDR3 has 14 amino acids. Germline V CDR1 and CDR2: MNHEY, SVGAGI. As DNA, the CDR3 is TGTGCCAGCAGTTATGGGCAGCGGGGACAGACCCAGTACTTC. It is translated as CASSYGQRGQTQYF.

This clone was detected only once. The chain links TRBV7-6 to TRBJ2-7, with D unclear. Trimming removed 1 base at V and 6 bases at J, with 10 bases between. The CDR3 has 13 residues. In germline, CDR1 is SGHVS, CDR2 FNYEAQ. In DNA, the CDR3 is TGTGCCAGCAGCTTAGGAGGAAGACGCGAGCAGTACTTC. As protein: CASSLGGRREQYF.

The chain links TRBV5-5 to TRBJ1-5, with D perhaps TRBD1 (5 bases). The CDR3 extends over 14 amino acids. Germline assignment: CDR1 SGHKS and CDR2 YYEKEE (reference sequence). Trimming removed 3 bases at V and 4 bases at J, with 11 bases between. Here the CDR3 DNA reads TGTGCCAGCAGCTCGGACATTTCTAATCAGCCCCAGCATTTT. This sequence encodes CASSSDISNQPQHF.

The chain joins TRBV7-3 to TRBJ2-1, with 12 bases identical to TRBD2. Germline V gene lookup returns CDR1 SGHTA and CDR2 FQGTGA. CDR3 length: 15 amino acids. With 5 bases clipped from V and 8 bases from J, the junction kept 7 bases outside the gene matches. The CDR3: CASSNRLAGADEQFF. CDR3 nucleotide sequence: TGTGCCAGCAGCAACCGACTAGCGGGGGCGGATGAGCAGTTCTTC.

This chain connects TRBV3-1 (or the pseudogene TRBV3-2) to TRBJ1-4, with TRBD1 matching 9 bases. CDR3 length equals 15 residues. Germline-derived CDR1 and CDR2 are LGHDT and YNNKEL (reference sequence). Germline trimming cut 1 base from V and 9 bases from J; bases unmatched to any gene: 6. Here the CDR3 reads CASSQGGTGFKKLFF. In DNA, the CDR3 is TGTGCCAGCAGCCAAGGAGGGACAGGGTTCAAAAAACTGTTTTTT.

In its sample, this clone was seen a few times. The chain recombines TRBV7-2 with TRBJ2-7, with a possible D match to TRBD2 (6 bases). The germline V gene has CDR1 SGHTA and CDR2 FQGNSA. The length of the CDR3 is 15 residues. V gave up 3 bases and J gave up 5 bases, with 17 bases separating them. The CDR3 here is CASSFIGGEVHEQYF. The CDR3 nucleotides read TGTGCCAGCAGCTTTATCGGCGGGGAGGTCCACGAGCAGTACTTC.

The chain combines TRBV5-6 with TRBJ2-1, with 10 positions matching TRBD2. V was pared by 2 bases and J by 9 bases, with 8 bases of the junction left unmatched. The CDR3 spans 15 residues. Germline loops: CDR1 SGHDT, CDR2 YYEEEE. The CDR3 bases are TGTGCCAGCAGCTTTGTCCTAGCGGGAGTCGTTGAGCAGTTCTTC. Protein sequence: CASSFVLAGVVEQFF.

V gene TRBV7-9 combines with J gene TRBJ2-6; D possibly corresponds to TRBD2 (6 bases). V dropped 1 base and J dropped 4 bases, with 14 bases sitting between them. Germline-derived CDR1 and CDR2 are SEHNR and FQNEAQ (reference sequence). The CDR3 sequence is 17 residues long. The CDR3 region has the DNA TGTGCCAGCAGCTTAGGTGGAGGGGTGTTGGGGGCCAACGTCCTGACTTTC. Encoded protein: CASSLGGGVLGANVLTF.

The chain joins TRBV7-3 to TRBJ2-7; D not resolved. This CDR3 is built from 14 residues. The V end lost 5 bases, the J end lost 2 bases, and 13 bases lay between the germline ends. Germline V gene lookup returns CDR1 SGHTA and CDR2 FQGTGA. The CDR3 DNA follows: TGTGCCAGCAGCCCCACTACTGGAGCCTACGAGCAGTACTTC. It is translated as CASSPTTGAYEQYF.

V gene TRBV5-4 combines with J gene TRBJ2-1, with TRBD1 as a possible D gene (6 bases). Germline values: CDR1 SGHNT, CDR2 YYREEE (reference sequence). The CDR3 loop spans 14 amino acids. The germline V and J ends were trimmed by 4 bases and 9 bases, with 17 bases remaining between them. Written as DNA, the CDR3 is TGTGCCAGCAGCGTGGGGGCAAAAGTTGGTGAGCAGTTCTTC. Its translation is CASSVGAKVGEQFF. The entire variable domain, with the rest obtained from reference TRBV5-4 and TRBJ2-1, is as follows: ETGVTQSPTHLIKTRGQQVTLRCSSQSGHNTVSWYQQALGQGPQFIFQYYREEENGRGNFPPRFSGLQFPNYSSELNVNALELDDSALYLCASSVGAKVGEQFFGPGTRLTVL.

The chain couples TRBV2 to TRBJ2-3, with 14 positions matching TRBD2. Germline CDR1 reads SNHLY; CDR2 reads FYNNEI. This CDR3 spans 17 amino acids. Germline trimming cut 6 bases from V and 6 bases from J; bases unmatched to any gene: 11. The CDR3 loop reads CASRNPGLAGVGDTQYF. For the CDR3, the DNA is TGTGCCAGCAGGAATCCGGGACTAGCGGGAGTAGGTGATACGCAGTATTTT. The full variable domain, in which reference TRBV2 and TRBJ2-3 provide the parts outside the CDR3, is EPEVTQTPSHQVTQMGQEVILRCVPISNHLYFYWYRQILGQKVEFLVSFYNNEISEKSEIFDDQFSVERPDGSNFTLKIRSTKLEDSAMYFCASRNPGLAGVGDTQYFGPGTRLTVL.

This clone has only one observation. The chain carries TRBV27 and TRBJ2-1, with 7 bases aligning to TRBD1. CDR1 is MNHEY and CDR2 is SMNVEV in the germline V gene (reference sequence). The junction had 16 bases not matched to a gene; V was cut back by 5 bases and J by 3 bases. This CDR3 spans 18 amino acids. The CDR3 region has the DNA TGTGCCAGCAGTACGCCCCCCTGGGCAGGGGGAAGCTACAATGAGCAGTTCTTC. The encoded protein is CASSTPPWAGGSYNEQFF.

The V and J genes are TRBV19 and TRBJ1-2, with 7 bases identical to TRBD1. The CDR3 runs to 15 residues. Germline V gene data show CDR1 as LNHDA and CDR2 as SQIVND (reference sequence). V gave up 10 bases and J gave up 0 bases; unmatched junction bases: 11. CDR3 coding DNA: TGTGCCACCCGTAACAGGGGAAATACTAACTATGGCTACACCTTC. Translating it yields CATRNRGNTNYGYTF.

This clone was counted only a few times. The chain carries TRBV15 and TRBJ2-1; TRBD2 is a possible D gene (6 bases). CDR3 length: 15 amino acids. V was clipped by 0 bases and J by 5 bases, with 11 bases between them. CDR1 and CDR2 from the germline V gene are LNHNV and YYDKDF (reference sequence). The CDR3 DNA reads as TGTGCCACCAGCAGAGATAGGAGGGCCCACAATGAGCAGTTCTTC. Translating it yields CATSRDRRAHNEQFF.

The genes are TRBV19 and TRBJ2-7, with 7 bases aligning to TRBD2. CDR3 length: 17 amino acids. Trimming at V came to 5 bases and at J to 2 bases, leaving 15 bases not matched to a gene. CDR1 is LNHDA, CDR2 SQIVND, per germline (reference sequence). The CDR3 DNA is TGTGCCAGTAGTCAATCAAATACCGGGACTATCACCTACGAGCAGTACTTC. It codes for CASSQSNTGTITYEQYF.

The chain employs TRBV7-9 and TRBJ2-6, with a weak D call TRBD2 (6 bases). Germline CDR1 reads SEHNR; CDR2 reads FQNEAQ (reference sequence). Trimming removed 3 bases from V and 4 bases from J, with 19 bases in between. This CDR3 comprises 18 residues. The CDR3 nucleotides read TGTGCCAGCAGCTTTTCGACCGGGGGAACCTCCGGGGCCAACGTCCTGACTTTC. Residues: CASSFSTGGTSGANVLTF.

This chain uses TRBV20-1 with TRBJ2-1; 10 bases fit TRBD2. Germline values: CDR1 DFQATT, CDR2 SNEGSKA (reference sequence). The CDR3 spans 15 residues. V was pared by 3 bases and J by 8 bases, with 10 bases of the junction left unmatched. For the CDR3, the DNA is TGCAGTGCTAGTAAAATAGCGGGAGGATCCGATGAGCAGTTCTTC. Protein sequence: CSASKIAGGSDEQFF.

This sequence joins TRBV6-5 and TRBJ2-3; D perhaps matches TRBD2 (7 bases). This CDR3 contains 14 residues. Trimming cost V 7 bases and J 0 bases, with 11 bases left between them. Germline V lookup: CDR1 MNHEY, CDR2 SVGAGI. The CDR3 spells CASKAGASTDTQYF. The CDR3 DNA reads as TGTGCCAGCAAGGCGGGGGCAAGCACAGATACGCAGTATTTT.

The J gene is TRBJ1-1, the V gene TRBV5-4; TRBD1 agrees at 9 bases. This CDR3 has 14 residues. CDR1 is SGHNT, CDR2 YYREEE, per germline (reference sequence). With V trimmed by 2 bases and J by 5 bases, 4 bases remained unmatched. DNA of the CDR3: TGTGCCAGCAGCTTCGGACAGGGGATGACTGAAGCTTTCTTT. Its protein is CASSFGQGMTEAFF.